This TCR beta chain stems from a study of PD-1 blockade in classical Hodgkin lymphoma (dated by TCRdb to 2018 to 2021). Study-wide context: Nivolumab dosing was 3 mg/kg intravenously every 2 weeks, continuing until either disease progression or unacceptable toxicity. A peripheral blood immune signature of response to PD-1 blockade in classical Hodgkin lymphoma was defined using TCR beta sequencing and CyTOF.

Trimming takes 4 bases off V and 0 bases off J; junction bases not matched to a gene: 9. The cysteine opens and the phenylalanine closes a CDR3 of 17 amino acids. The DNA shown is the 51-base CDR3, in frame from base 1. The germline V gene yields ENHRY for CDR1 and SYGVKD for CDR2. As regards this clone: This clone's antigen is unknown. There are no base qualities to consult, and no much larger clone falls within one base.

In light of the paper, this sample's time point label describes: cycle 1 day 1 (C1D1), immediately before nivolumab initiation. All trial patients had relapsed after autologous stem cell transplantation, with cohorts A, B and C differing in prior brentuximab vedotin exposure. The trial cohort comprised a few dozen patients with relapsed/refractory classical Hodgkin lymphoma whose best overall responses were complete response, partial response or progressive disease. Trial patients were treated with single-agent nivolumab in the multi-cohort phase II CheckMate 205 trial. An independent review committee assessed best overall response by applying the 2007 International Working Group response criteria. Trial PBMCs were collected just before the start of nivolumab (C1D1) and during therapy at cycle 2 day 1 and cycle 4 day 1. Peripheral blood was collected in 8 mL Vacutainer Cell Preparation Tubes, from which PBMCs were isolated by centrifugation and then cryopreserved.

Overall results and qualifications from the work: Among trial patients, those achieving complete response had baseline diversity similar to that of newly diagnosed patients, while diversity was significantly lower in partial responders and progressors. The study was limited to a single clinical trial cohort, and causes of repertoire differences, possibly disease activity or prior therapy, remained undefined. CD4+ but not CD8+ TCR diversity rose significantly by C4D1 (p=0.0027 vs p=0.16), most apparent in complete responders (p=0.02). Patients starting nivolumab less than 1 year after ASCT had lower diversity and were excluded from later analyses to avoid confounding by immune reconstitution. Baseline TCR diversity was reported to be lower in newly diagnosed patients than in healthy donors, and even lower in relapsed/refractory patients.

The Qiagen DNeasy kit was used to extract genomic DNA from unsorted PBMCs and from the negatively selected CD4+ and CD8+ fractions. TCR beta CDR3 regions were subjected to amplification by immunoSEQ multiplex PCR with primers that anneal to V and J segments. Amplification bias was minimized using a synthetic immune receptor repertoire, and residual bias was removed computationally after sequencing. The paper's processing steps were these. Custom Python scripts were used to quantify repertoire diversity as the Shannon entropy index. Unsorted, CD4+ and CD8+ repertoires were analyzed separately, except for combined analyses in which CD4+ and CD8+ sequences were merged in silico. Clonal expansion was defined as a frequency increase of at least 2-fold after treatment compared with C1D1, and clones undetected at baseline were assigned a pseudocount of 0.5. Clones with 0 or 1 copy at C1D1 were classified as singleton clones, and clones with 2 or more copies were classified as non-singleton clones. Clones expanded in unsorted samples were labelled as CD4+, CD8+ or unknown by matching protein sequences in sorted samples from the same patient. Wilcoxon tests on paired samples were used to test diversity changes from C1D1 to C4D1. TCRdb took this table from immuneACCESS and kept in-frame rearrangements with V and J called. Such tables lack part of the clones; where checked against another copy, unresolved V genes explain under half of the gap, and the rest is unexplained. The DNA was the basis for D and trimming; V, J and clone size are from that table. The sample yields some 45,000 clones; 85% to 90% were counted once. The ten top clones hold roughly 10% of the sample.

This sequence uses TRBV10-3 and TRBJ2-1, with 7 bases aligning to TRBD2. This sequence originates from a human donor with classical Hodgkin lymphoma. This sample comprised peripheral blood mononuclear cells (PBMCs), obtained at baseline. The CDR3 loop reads CAISVLPAGRSYNEQFF. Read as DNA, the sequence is TGTGCCATCAGTGTCCTTCCAGCGGGGCGCTCCTACAATGAGCAGTTCTTC.